The 13 T cell receptor beta chains listed next were all sequenced from one sample in a study of T cells in women clearing cervical HPV infection. Libraries were prepared by immunoSEQ multiplex PCR; TCRdb keeps only in-frame clonotypes and omits some of them. This sample's table has about 23,000 clones. Input material: blood buffy coat. The receptors derive from a woman aged 18 to 69 with a cervical HPV16 infection that either progressed to CIN3+ or cleared (not recorded which).

Turning to this clone: The CDR3 is cut off 3 residues early in the read; its end comes from the germline J gene. This rearrangement joins TRBV5-1 to TRBJ2-2; 8 bases align to TRBD2. The CDR3 has 15 residues. Germline loops: CDR1 SGHRS, CDR2 YFSETQ. The CDR3 loop reads CASSSPGSAGEKLFF. The sequenced part of the CDR3 DNA is TGCGCCAGCAGCTCCCCCGGGTCAGCGGGGGAAAAG.

In regard to this clone: Read data end 3 residues before the CDR3 end; the end is taken from the germline J gene. V and J are TRBV19 and TRBJ1-5; 8 nucleotides align to TRBD1. The CDR3 is 14 residues long. After removal of 7 bases from V and 7 bases from J, the junction contained 9 bases not matched to a gene. Germline lookup yields CDR1 LNHDA and CDR2 SQIVND (reference sequence). CDR3 bases read: TGTGCCAGTACGCTAGGGACAGGCGGCCAGCCC. Residues: CASTLGTGGQP. The entire CDR3 protein reads CASTLGTGGQPQHF.

For this clone: The read comes to an end 3 residues before the CDR3 does, leaving the germline J gene to fill in the end. This rearrangement joins TRBV20-1 to TRBJ2-5, with 8 positions matching TRBD1. V was pared by 4 bases and J by 4 bases, with 14 bases of the junction left unmatched. Germline loops: CDR1 DFQATT, CDR2 SNEGSKA (reference sequence). The CDR3 has 16 amino acids. CDR3 sequence reads: CSATLPARGRLETQYF. The CDR3 bases that were read are TGCAGTGCTACCCTCCCCGCCAGGGGGCGGTTAGAGACC.

Worth noting for this clone: With the read ending 3 residues before the CDR3 end, the germline J gene is used to fill in that end. V usage is TRBV7-2 and J usage is TRBJ2-7, with D tentatively TRBD1 (5 bases). Germline V gene lookup returns CDR1 SGHTA and CDR2 FQGNSA. This CDR3 has 14 residues. The V end was cut by 5 bases, the J end by 2 bases, with 13 bases between. The CDR3 spells CASSGRTYPYEQYF. The sequenced CDR3 bases are TGTGCCAGCAGCGGAAGGACATACCCCTACGAG.

Turning to this clone: The read finishes 3 residues shy of the CDR3 end, and the germline J gene is used to complete it. The V call is TRBV13, the J call TRBJ1-2, with 9 bases that match TRBD1. The J segment lost 6 bases and the V segment lost 5 bases, leaving 10 bases of the junction unmatched. Germline CDR1 PRHDT, CDR2 FYEKMQ (reference sequence). This CDR3 has 15 residues. CDR3: CASSQGDRALNGYTF. Incomplete CDR3 DNA: TGTGCCAGCAGCCAGGGGGACAGGGCTCTTAATGGC.

A remark on this clone: The CDR3 is cut off 3 residues early in the read; its end comes from the germline J gene. V and J are TRBV23-1 and TRBJ2-7, with TRBD2 identical over 14 bases. TRBV23-1 is designated an ORF whose function remains uncertain. V lost 8 bases, J lost 2 bases, and 11 bases stayed unmatched. The CDR3 is made up of 17 amino acids. CDR3 residues: CASSGTSGSRPPYEQYF. Partial CDR3 DNA: TGCGCCAGCTCCGGGACTAGCGGGAGTCGACCCCCCTACGAG.

The DNA read from the CDR3 is TGCGCCAGCAGCAGACAGGGGGCTGACGAG. Protein product: CASSRQGADE. The whole CDR3 reads CASSRQGADEQYF. The chain carries TRBV10-1 and TRBJ2-7; 10 bases are a match to TRBD1. The read comes to an end 3 residues before the CDR3 does, leaving the germline J gene to fill in the end. CDR1 is WNHNN and CDR2 is SYGVQD in the germline V gene (reference sequence). This CDR3 comprises 13 residues. After removal of 6 bases from V and 5 bases from J, the junction contained 4 bases not matched to a gene.

Regarding this clone: Sequencing ends 3 residues short of the CDR3 end; the germline J gene provides the rest. The V call is TRBV7-6, the J call TRBJ2-1, with D unclear. This CDR3 comprises 15 residues. Trimming shortened V by 1 base and J by 0 bases, and 7 bases separated the two germline ends. In germline, CDR1 is SGHVS, CDR2 FNYEAQ. CDR3 sequence: CASSLDFNSYNEQFF. CDR3 DNA (partial): TGTGCCAGCAGCTTAGACTTTAACTCCTACAATGAG. The variable domain in full, with the rest retrieved from reference TRBV7-6 and TRBJ2-1, is GAGVSQSPRYKVTKRGQDVALRCDPISGHVSLYWYRQALGQGPEFLTYFNYEAQQDKSGLPNDRFSAERPEGSISTLTIQRTEQRDSAMYRCASSLDFNSYNEQFFGPGTRLTVL.

In regard to this clone: The read gets to within 3 residues of the CDR3 end, and the germline J gene fills in the rest. The chain has TRBV6-4 and TRBJ1-5; D gene ambiguous. The CDR3 covers 13 residues. Germline assignment: CDR1 MRHNA and CDR2 SNTAGT. The V end lost 4 bases, the J end lost 0 bases, and 4 bases lay between the germline ends. CDR3 protein: CASSAGSNQPQHF. CDR3 DNA, as far as it was read: TGTGCCAGCAGTGCGGGTAGCAATCAGCCC.

As concerns this clone: The read falls 3 residues short of the CDR3 end, and the missing part is taken from the germline J gene. This chain uses TRBV11-3 with TRBJ2-1; TRBD2 might be the D (6 bases). Looked up from germline, CDR1 is SGHNT and CDR2 is YENEEA. The CDR3 is 14 amino acids. V dropped 1 base and J dropped 5 bases, with 9 bases sitting between them. The sequenced CDR3 bases are TGTGCCAGCAGCTTAGCGCGCGGGAACAATGAG. It yields the protein CASSLARGNNE. The entire CDR3 protein reads CASSLARGNNEQFF.

A note on this clone: The read ends 3 residues early relative to the CDR3; the germline J gene fills the gap. The rearrangement uses TRBV5-1 and TRBJ2-7, with D tentatively TRBD1 (5 bases). Germline CDR1 and CDR2: SGHRS and YFSETQ. V lost 6 bases, J lost 2 bases, and 18 bases lay in between. This CDR3 comprises 15 residues. The DNA read from the CDR3 is TGCGCCAGCACCCTAGGTACAGGAGTAACCTACGAG. This gives the protein CASTLGTGVTYE. The whole CDR3 protein is CASTLGTGVTYEQYF.

On this clone: The observed sequence ends 3 residues before the CDR3 terminus, with the missing tail filled in from the germline J gene. The rearrangement links TRBV18 to TRBJ1-4; possibly TRBD1 for D (5 bases). Germline lookup yields CDR1 KGHSH and CDR2 LQKENI. Trimming stripped 2 bases from V and 4 bases from J, with 14 bases between. The CDR3 consists of 16 residues. CDR3 protein: CASSPGPQGGNEKLFF. The CDR3 DNA, read in part, is TGTGCCAGCTCACCAGGGCCGCAGGGCGGTAATGAAAAA.

A remark on this clone: The CDR3 goes on 3 residues after the read ends, and that part is filled in from the germline J gene. J is TRBJ2-3 and V is TRBV10-2, with a tentative D call TRBD2 (5 bases). Trimming took off 3 bases at V and 0 bases at J, with 13 bases between the two ends. The CDR3 loop spans 16 amino acids. The germline V gene has CDR1 WSHSY and CDR2 SAAADI. Partial CDR3 DNA: TGCGCCAGCAGTGAAAGTCCGCGGGCTAGCACAGATACG. Residues: CASSESPRASTDT. The full CDR3 protein reads CASSESPRASTDTQYF.